This T cell receptor beta chain appears in the sequencing data of a study of T cell repertoires in cytomegalovirus infection. Study-wide context: Both a matching HLA type and CMV infection were indicated by public TCR beta signatures. Study-level points and caveats: There were carriers of CMV plus the relevant HLA, and cumulative public TCR beta family frequency identified them. Across the ex vivo response, the dominant clonotypes were HLA-C-restricted CMV-specific TCR beta clonotypes.

TCRdb re-called the reads through MiXCR, storing one row per CDR3 protein. Of some 300,000 distinct CDR3 sequences listed, 9.6% were seen once; the top ten hold less than 3%. Trimming left V 4 bases short and J 0 bases short, with 4 bases between. Germline-derived CDR1 and CDR2 are SGHRS and YFSETQ. The CDR3 length is 12 residues. Ten or more counts support this clonotype. The antigen is not known. The receptor comes from a human donor in good health (CMV status not recorded). Some clones in this sample may be carry-over from other donors' samples. The sequenced sample was PBMCs. V gene TRBV5-1 combines with J gene TRBJ2-5; no firm D call. Here the CDR3 DNA reads TGCGCCAGCAGCCAAAACCAAGAGACCCAGTACTTC. Translation: CASSQNQETQYF.